The entry below gives a single T cell receptor (beta chain) sequence along with its context. V was clipped by 6 bases and J by 2 bases, with 19 bases between them. This CDR3 is built from 16 residues. The V gene's germline CDR1 is SGHTA and CDR2 FQGTGA. These data belong to a study of blood T cell repertoires in COVID-19. About the study: Nucleic acid was either cDNA or gDNA, and it came from T cells, B-cell-depleted T cells, or PBMCs.

Original data processing: Researchers report that nucleated cell counts were estimated from reference gene primer amplification. The protocol was immunoSEQ multiplex PCR, while the TCRdb copy is restricted to in-frame clones and leaves out a portion. The V and J calls and clone size come from that table; D and trimming were worked out from the DNA. The sample has roughly 170,000 clones, around 83% seen once. Assignment of participants to cohorts was predicated upon participant-reported clinical history. This sequence joins TRBV7-3 and TRBJ1-1, with a possible D match to TRBD1 (6 bases). The clonotype comes from a woman aged 45-65 years in a cohort exposed to, infected with or recovered from COVID-19 (not recorded which). The sequencing sample was made of PBMCs or T cells enriched from blood (not recorded which). CDR3 amino acids: CASSLAGTLRNTEAFF. The DNA for the CDR3 is TGTGCCAGCAGTCTTGCCGGGACACTTCGAAACACTGAAGCTTTCTTT. The variable domain in full, completed from reference TRBV7-3 and TRBJ1-1, reads GAGVSQTPSNKVTEKGKYVELRCDPISGHTALYWYRQSLGQGPEFLIYFQGTGAADDSGLPNDRFFAVRPEGSVSTLKIQRTERGDSAVYLCASSLAGTLRNTEAFFGQGTRLTVV.